This TCR beta chain was captured in a study of blood T cell repertoires in COVID-19. Study information: The samples span acute and convalescent COVID-19 from the United States, Italy and Spain. Sample material is recorded as cDNA or gDNA derived from T cells, B-cell-depleted T cells, or PBMCs.

Germline V gene lookup returns CDR1 SGHAT and CDR2 FQNNGV. V gave up 2 bases and J gave up 7 bases, with 14 bases separating them. There are 15 residues in the CDR3. In the study's own analysis: Using reference gene primer amplification, nucleated cell counts were estimated. The assay was immunoSEQ multiplex PCR, and TCRdb's table has in-frame clones only and misses some. For V, J and clone size, that table is used; D and trimming come from the DNA. The data hold about 240,000 clones, with 87% observed a single time. The source is a man in his sixties who had recovered from COVID-19. The sequenced sample was peripheral blood. This chain uses TRBV11-2 with TRBJ1-4; D gene ambiguous. In DNA, the CDR3 is TGTGCCAGCAGCTTATTGAACGGGGAACGTGAAAAACTGTTTTTT. Its protein is CASSLLNGEREKLFF.